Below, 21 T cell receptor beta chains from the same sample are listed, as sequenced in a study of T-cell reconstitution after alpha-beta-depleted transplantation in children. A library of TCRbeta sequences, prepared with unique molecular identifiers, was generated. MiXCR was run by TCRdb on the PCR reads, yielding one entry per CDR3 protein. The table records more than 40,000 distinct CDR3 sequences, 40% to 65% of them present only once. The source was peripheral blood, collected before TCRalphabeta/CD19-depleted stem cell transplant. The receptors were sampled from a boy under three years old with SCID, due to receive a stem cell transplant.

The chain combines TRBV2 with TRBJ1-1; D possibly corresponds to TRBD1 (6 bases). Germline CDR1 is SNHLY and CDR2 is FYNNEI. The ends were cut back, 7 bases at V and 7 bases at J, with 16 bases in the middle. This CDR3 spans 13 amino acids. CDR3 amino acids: CASKGGWQNEAFF. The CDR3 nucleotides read TGTGCCAGCAAGGGGGGGTGGCAGAATGAAGCTTTCTTT.

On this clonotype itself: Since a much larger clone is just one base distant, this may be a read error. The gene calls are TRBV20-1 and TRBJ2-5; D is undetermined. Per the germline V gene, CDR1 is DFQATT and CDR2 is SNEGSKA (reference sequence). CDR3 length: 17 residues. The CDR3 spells CCARIDLGDLYQETQYF. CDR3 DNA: TGCTGTGCTAGAATCGACTTAGGTGATCTGTACCAAGAGACCCAGTACTTC.

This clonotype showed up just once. CDR3 nucleotide sequence: TGTGCCAGCAGTGAACAGGGGGGTTCTGGGGCCAACGTCCTGACTTTC. Translating gives CASSEQGGSGANVLTF. The rearrangement uses TRBV6-1 and TRBJ2-6; a possible D gene is TRBD1 (7 bases). V lost 2 bases, J lost 1 base, and 9 bases lay in between. This CDR3 is built from 16 residues. CDR1 is MNHNS, CDR2 SASEGT, per germline.

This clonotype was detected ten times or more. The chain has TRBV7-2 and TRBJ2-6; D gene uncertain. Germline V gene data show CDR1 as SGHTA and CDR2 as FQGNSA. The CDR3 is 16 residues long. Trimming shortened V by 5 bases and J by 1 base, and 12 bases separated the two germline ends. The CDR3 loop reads CASSTPLVSGANVLTF. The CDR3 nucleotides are TGTGCCAGCAGCACACCACTGGTTTCTGGGGCCAACGTCCTGACTTTC.

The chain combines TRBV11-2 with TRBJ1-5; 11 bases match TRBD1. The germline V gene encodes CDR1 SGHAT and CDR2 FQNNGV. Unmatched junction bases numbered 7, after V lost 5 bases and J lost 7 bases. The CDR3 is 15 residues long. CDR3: CASSPSGTGGQPQHF. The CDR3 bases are TGTGCCAGCAGCCCCTCCGGGACAGGGGGACAGCCCCAGCATTTT.

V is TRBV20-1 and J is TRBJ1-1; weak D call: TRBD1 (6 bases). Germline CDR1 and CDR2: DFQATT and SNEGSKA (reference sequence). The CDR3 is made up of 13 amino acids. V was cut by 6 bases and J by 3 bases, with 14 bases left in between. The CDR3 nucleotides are TGCAGTGCCCCGAGAGGGGGGTACACTGAAGCTTTCTTT. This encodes CSAPRGGYTEAFF.

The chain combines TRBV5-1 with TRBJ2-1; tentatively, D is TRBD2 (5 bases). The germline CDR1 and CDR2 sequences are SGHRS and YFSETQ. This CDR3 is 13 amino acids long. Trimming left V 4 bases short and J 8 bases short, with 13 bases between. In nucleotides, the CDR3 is TGCGCCAGCAGCCGGACTGGAAGGCATGAGCAGTTCTTC. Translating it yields CASSRTGRHEQFF.

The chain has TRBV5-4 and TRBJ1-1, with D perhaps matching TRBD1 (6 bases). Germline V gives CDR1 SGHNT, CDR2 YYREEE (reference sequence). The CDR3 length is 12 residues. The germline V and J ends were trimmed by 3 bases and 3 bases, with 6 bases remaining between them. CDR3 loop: CASSYRDTEAFF. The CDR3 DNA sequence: TGTGCCAGCAGCTACAGGGACACTGAAGCTTTCTTT.

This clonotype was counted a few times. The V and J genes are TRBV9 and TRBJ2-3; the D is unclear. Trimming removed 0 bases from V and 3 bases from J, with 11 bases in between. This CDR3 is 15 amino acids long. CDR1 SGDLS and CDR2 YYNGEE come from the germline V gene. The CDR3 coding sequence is TGTGCCAGCAGCGTAGACGGTTCTCCGACAGATACGCAGTATTTT. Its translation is CASSVDGSPTDTQYF. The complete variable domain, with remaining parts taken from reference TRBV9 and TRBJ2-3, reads DSGVTQTPKHLITATGQRVTLRCSPRSGDLSVYWYQQSLDQGLQFLIQYYNGEERAKGNILERFSAQQFPDLHSELNLSSLELGDSALYFCASSVDGSPTDTQYFGPGTRLTVL.

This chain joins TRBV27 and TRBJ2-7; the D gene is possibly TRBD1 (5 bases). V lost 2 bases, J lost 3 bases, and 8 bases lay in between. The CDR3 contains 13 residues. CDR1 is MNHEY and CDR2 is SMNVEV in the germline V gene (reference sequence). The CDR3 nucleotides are TGTGCCAGCAGTTTAAAAGGGGTCTACGAGCAGTACTTC. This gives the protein CASSLKGVYEQYF.

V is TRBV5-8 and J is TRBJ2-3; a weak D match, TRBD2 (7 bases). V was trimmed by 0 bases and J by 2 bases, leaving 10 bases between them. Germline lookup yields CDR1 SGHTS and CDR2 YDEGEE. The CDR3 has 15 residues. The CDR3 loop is CASSLGGGLTDTQYF. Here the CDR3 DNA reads TGTGCCAGCAGCTTGGGGGGGGGGCTCACAGATACGCAGTATTTT.

In nucleotides, the CDR3 is TGCAGTGCTACCGGGACAGAGAGAAACATTCAGTACTTC. This codes for CSATGTERNIQYF. V usage is TRBV20-1 and J usage is TRBJ2-4, with 7 bases aligning to TRBD1. CDR3 size: 13 residues. Losses at the gene ends were 4 bases for V and 6 bases for J; bases not matched to a gene: 6. Germline CDR1 DFQATT, CDR2 SNEGSKA (reference sequence).

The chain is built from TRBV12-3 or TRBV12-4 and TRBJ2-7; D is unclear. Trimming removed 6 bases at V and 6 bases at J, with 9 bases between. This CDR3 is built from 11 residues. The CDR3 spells CASSRPPEQYF. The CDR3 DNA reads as TGTGCCAGCAGCCGACCTCCCGAGCAGTACTTC.

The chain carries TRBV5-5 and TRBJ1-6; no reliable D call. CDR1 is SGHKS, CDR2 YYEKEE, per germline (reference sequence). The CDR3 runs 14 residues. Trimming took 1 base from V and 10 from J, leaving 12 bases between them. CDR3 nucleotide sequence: TGTGCCAGCAGCTTGCAAGGGTTTGCCTCACCCCTCCACTTT. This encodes CASSLQGFASPLHF.

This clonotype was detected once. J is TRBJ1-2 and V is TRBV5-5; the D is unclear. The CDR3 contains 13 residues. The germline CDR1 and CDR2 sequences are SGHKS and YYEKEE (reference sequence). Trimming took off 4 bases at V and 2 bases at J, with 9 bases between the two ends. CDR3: CASSPAGNYGYTF. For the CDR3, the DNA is TGTGCCAGCAGCCCCGCGGGGAACTATGGCTACACCTTC.

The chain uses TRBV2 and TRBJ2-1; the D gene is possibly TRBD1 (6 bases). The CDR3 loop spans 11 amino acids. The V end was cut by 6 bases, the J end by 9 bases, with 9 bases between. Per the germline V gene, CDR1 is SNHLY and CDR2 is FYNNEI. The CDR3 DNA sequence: TGTGCCAGCAGCGGGACAATTGAGCAGTTCTTC. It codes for CASSGTIEQFF.

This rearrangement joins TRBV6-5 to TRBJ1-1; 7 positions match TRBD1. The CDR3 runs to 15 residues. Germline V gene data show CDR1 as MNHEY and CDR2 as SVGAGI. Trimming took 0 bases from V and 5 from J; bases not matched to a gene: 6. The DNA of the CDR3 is TGTGCCAGCAGTTACTCGAGGGGGCAGGGGACTGAAGCTTTCTTT. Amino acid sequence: CASSYSRGQGTEAFF.

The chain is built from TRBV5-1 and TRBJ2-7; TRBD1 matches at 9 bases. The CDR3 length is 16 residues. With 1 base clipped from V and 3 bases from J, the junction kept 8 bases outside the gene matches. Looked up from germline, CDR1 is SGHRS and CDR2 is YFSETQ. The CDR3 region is CASSLMGLTGGYEQYF. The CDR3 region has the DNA TGCGCCAGCAGCTTGATGGGACTGACAGGGGGCTACGAGCAGTACTTC.

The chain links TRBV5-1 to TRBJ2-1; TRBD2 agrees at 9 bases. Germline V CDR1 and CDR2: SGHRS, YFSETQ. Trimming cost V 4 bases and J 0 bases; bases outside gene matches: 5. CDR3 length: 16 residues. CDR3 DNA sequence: TGCGCCAGCAGCCCCAGCGGGGGGAACTCCTACAATGAGCAGTTCTTC. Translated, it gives CASSPSGGNSYNEQFF.

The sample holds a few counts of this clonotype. CDR3 loop: CASSPPGQGITEAFF. Here the CDR3 DNA reads TGTGCCAGCAGCCCACCGGGACAGGGGATAACTGAAGCTTTCTTT. V gene TRBV7-6 combines with J gene TRBJ1-1; 10 bases match TRBD1. Unmatched junction bases numbered 8, after V lost 5 bases and J lost 5 bases. From germline, CDR1 is SGHVS and CDR2 FNYEAQ. CDR3 length equals 15 residues.

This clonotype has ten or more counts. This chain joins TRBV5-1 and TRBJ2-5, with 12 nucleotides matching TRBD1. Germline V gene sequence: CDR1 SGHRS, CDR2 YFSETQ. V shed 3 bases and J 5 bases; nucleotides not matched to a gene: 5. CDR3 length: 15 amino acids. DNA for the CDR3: TGCGCCAGCAGCTCGAGGGACAGGGGGCGGGAGACCCAGTACTTC. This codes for CASSSRDRGRETQYF.